Listed below are T cell receptor beta chains from one sample, sequenced in a study of immunodeficiency. Sequenced by immunoSEQ multiplex PCR; TCRdb stores in-frame clones only, minus some. Here the sample spans around 3,500 clones, approximately 89% being singletons. The sequenced sample was CD8+ T cells from blood. These receptors originate from a human donor in good health. Each CDR3 is given with its conserved first and last residue. The order of the fields is J gene, clone size, V gene, D gene, CDR3 DNA, CDR3 protein. A D gene is named only where the DNA matches it firmly. Size values are once, few and many counts, or a class for expanded clones, and some rows have none.

J: TRBJ2-2; size: NA; V: TRBV13; D: TRBD2; DNA: TGTGCCAGCAGAACTAGCCTAGCGGGGATAATCACCGGGGAGCTGTTTTTT; CDR3: CASRTSLAGIITGELFF
J: TRBJ2-7; size: NA; V: TRBV7-9; D: TRBD1; DNA: TGTGCCAGCAGCTCCCTCCGGACAGGGGGCGGGGAGCAGTACTTC; CDR3: CASSSLRTGGGEQYF
J: TRBJ2-5; size: NA; V: TRBV5-1; D: NA; DNA: TGCGCCAGTGAAGGGGGATCAAAAGAGACCCAGTACTTC; CDR3: CASEGGSKETQYF
J: TRBJ2-7; size: NA; V: TRBV5-4; D: NA; DNA: TGTGCCAGCAGCTTGATGGCGGGGGCGTCCTACGAGCAGTACTTC; CDR3: CASSLMAGASYEQYF
J: TRBJ1-3; size: NA; V: TRBV7-6; D: NA; DNA: TGTGCCAGCAGCGCCGGGCTCGGAAACACCATATATTTT; CDR3: CASSAGLGNTIYF
J: TRBJ2-1; size: NA; V: TRBV3-1/TRBV3-2; D: TRBD2; DNA: TGTGCCAGCAGCCCGTCCCCCTCTGGCGGGGGGGGCGCATACAATGAGCAGTTCTTC; CDR3: CASSPSPSGGGGAYNEQFF
J: TRBJ1-6; size: NA; V: TRBV5-5; D: NA; DNA: TGTGCCAGCAGCGAGACAGGATTCAATAATTCACCCCTCCACTTT; CDR3: CASSETGFNNSPLHF
J: TRBJ1-1; size: NA; V: TRBV7-8; D: NA; DNA: TGTGCCAGCAGCTTACCCTGGGACACTGAAGCTTTCTTT; CDR3: CASSLPWDTEAFF
J: TRBJ2-7; size: NA; V: TRBV5-4; D: NA; DNA: TGTGCCAGCAGCTTGGACGCGGGACTGAGTTACGAGCAGTACTTC; CDR3: CASSLDAGLSYEQYF
J: TRBJ1-2; size: NA; V: TRBV11-3; D: NA; DNA: TGTGCCAGCAGCTTAGATTCAGGGCTTTTGTCCTACTATGGCTACACCTTC; CDR3: CASSLDSGLLSYYGYTF
J: TRBJ1-1; size: NA; V: TRBV6-2/TRBV6-3; D: NA; DNA: TGTGCCAGCAGCCCCTGGGCGGGGACTGAAGCTTTCTTT; CDR3: CASSPWAGTEAFF
J: TRBJ1-5; size: NA; V: TRBV27; D: NA; DNA: TGTGCCAGCAGGCCCAGGGGAAGCAATCAGCCCCAGCATTTT; CDR3: CASRPRGSNQPQHF
J: TRBJ2-2; size: NA; V: TRBV9; D: NA; DNA: TGTGCCAGCAGCCCCGGGACGTCGAAGGAGCTGTTTTTT; CDR3: CASSPGTSKELFF
J: TRBJ2-7; size: NA; V: TRBV6-5; D: TRBD2; DNA: TGTGCCAGCAGTTATTCAGGCGGGGGGCTCGACGAGCAGTACTTC; CDR3: CASSYSGGGLDEQYF
J: TRBJ1-1; size: NA; V: TRBV7-3; D: NA; DNA: TGTGCCAGCAGCCAAGGCTCAGGGAACACTGAAGCTTTCTTT; CDR3: CASSQGSGNTEAFF
J: TRBJ1-1; size: NA; V: TRBV9; D: NA; DNA: TGTGCCAGCAGCGTAGGGGTCGTCGGGCATATTAACACTGAAGCTTTCTTT; CDR3: CASSVGVVGHINTEAFF
J: TRBJ2-5; size: NA; V: TRBV14; D: NA; DNA: TGTGCCAGCAGCCAAGTTTTGGCAGTAGAGACCCAGTACTTC; CDR3: CASSQVLAVETQYF
J: TRBJ2-7; size: NA; V: TRBV6-5; D: NA; DNA: TGTGCCAGCAGTTACAAAGGCAGTTTGTACGAGCAGTACTTC; CDR3: CASSYKGSLYEQYF
J: TRBJ2-2; size: once; V: TRBV6-5; D: NA; DNA: TGTGCCAGCAGTTACGGGGGATCAGGGGCGGCCGGGGAGCTGTTTTTT; CDR3: CASSYGGSGAAGELFF
J: TRBJ1-5; size: NA; V: TRBV4-2; D: TRBD1; DNA: TGTGCCAGCAGCCCTTTGACAGGGAATAGCAATCAGCCCCAGCATTTT; CDR3: CASSPLTGNSNQPQHF
J: TRBJ1-2; size: NA; V: TRBV4-2; D: NA; DNA: TGTGCCAGCAGCCAAGGGGGCAGGGATGGCTACACCTTC; CDR3: CASSQGGRDGYTF
J: TRBJ2-2; size: NA; V: TRBV2; D: NA; DNA: TGTGCCAGCAGTGACAGACGGGTTGACACCGGGGAGCTGTTTTTT; CDR3: CASSDRRVDTGELFF
J: TRBJ1-5; size: NA; V: TRBV23-1; D: NA; DNA: TGCGCCAGCAGTCAATCGAGGACAGACGATCAGCCCCAGCATTTT; CDR3: CASSQSRTDDQPQHF
J: TRBJ2-3; size: NA; V: TRBV9; D: TRBD2; DNA: TGTGCCAGTCATTTGAGCGGGAGTGGGGCTAGCACAGATACGCAGTATTTT; CDR3: CASHLSGSGASTDTQYF
J: TRBJ2-5; size: NA; V: TRBV7-9; D: NA; DNA: TGTGCCAGCAGCCCCCCGTCTAGACCAGAGACCCAGTACTTC; CDR3: CASSPPSRPETQYF
J: TRBJ1-4; size: once; V: TRBV7-6; D: NA; DNA: TGTGCCAGCAGCAACACCGGAGGGGGAGATGAAAAACTGTTTTTT; CDR3: CASSNTGGGDEKLFF
J: TRBJ1-2; size: NA; V: TRBV4-1; D: NA; DNA: TGCGCCAGCAGCCAAGATCCAGGGGTGGGCTATGGCTACACCTTC; CDR3: CASSQDPGVGYGYTF
J: TRBJ1-1; size: few; V: TRBV9; D: NA; DNA: TGTGCCAGCAGCGTAGCAACAGGGTCTGAAGCTTTCTTT; CDR3: CASSVATGSEAFF
J: TRBJ1-4; size: NA; V: TRBV19; D: TRBD1; DNA: TGTGCCAGTAGTGTTGTCCCGGGACAGGGGGCGAAGGATGAAAAACTGTTTTTT; CDR3: CASSVVPGQGAKDEKLFF
J: TRBJ1-1; size: NA; V: TRBV10-2; D: NA; DNA: TGCGCCAGCAGTGAGTCGGGGGGGAACACTGAAGCTTTCTTT; CDR3: CASSESGGNTEAFF
J: TRBJ2-1; size: NA; V: TRBV19; D: TRBD2; DNA: TGTGCCAGTAGTGTGCGGGAGCTTTTGGTAAATGAGCAGTTCTTC; CDR3: CASSVRELLVNEQFF
J: TRBJ1-4; size: NA; V: TRBV30; D: NA; DNA: TGTGCCTTCGCCACTATGCTGGCTAATGAAAAACTGTTTTTT; CDR3: CAFATMLANEKLFF
J: TRBJ1-6; size: NA; V: TRBV3-1/TRBV3-2; D: NA; DNA: TGTGCCAGCAGCCAAACCGGGGAAGCGCGGACACCCCTCCACTTT; CDR3: CASSQTGEARTPLHF
J: TRBJ1-3; size: once; V: TRBV9; D: NA; DNA: TGTGCCAGCAGCGTAGGTGAGGGGGTCGGAAACACCATATATTTT; CDR3: CASSVGEGVGNTIYF
J: TRBJ2-5; size: once; V: TRBV4-1; D: TRBD2; DNA: TGCGCCAGCAGACCGATAGCGGGGGAACTACAAGAGACCCAGTACTTC; CDR3: CASRPIAGELQETQYF
J: TRBJ2-1; size: NA; V: TRBV7-9; D: NA; DNA: TGTGCCAGCAGGCATGAGCTGGGGCCCAATGAGCAGTTCTTC; CDR3: CASRHELGPNEQFF
J: TRBJ1-1; size: NA; V: TRBV7-9; D: NA; DNA: TGTGCCAGCAGCCCTTTGGACAGTATGAACACTGAAGCTTTCTTT; CDR3: CASSPLDSMNTEAFF
J: TRBJ1-1; size: NA; V: TRBV6-6; D: TRBD1; DNA: TGTGCCAGCAGTTACTCCGGGGGACAGGGGATTGTTTTCTTT; CDR3: CASSYSGGQGIVFF
J: TRBJ1-2; size: NA; V: TRBV28; D: TRBD1; DNA: TGTGCCAGCAGTCCGCGGACAGGGAAAAACTATGGCTACACCTTC; CDR3: CASSPRTGKNYGYTF
J: TRBJ2-3; size: NA; V: TRBV4-1; D: TRBD1; DNA: TGCGCCAGCAGCCAAGGAACAGGGGTCGTCACAGATACGCAGTATTTT; CDR3: CASSQGTGVVTDTQYF
J: TRBJ1-2; size: NA; V: TRBV7-8; D: NA; DNA: TGTGCCAGCAGCTTAGGGCAGGGGTATAACTATGGCTACACCTTC; CDR3: CASSLGQGYNYGYTF
J: TRBJ2-3; size: NA; V: TRBV30; D: NA; DNA: TGTGCCTGGAGTGTGAGGGAGGACCCCACAGATACGCAGTATTTT; CDR3: CAWSVREDPTDTQYF
J: TRBJ2-1; size: NA; V: TRBV29-1; D: TRBD2; DNA: TGCAGCGTTGAAGGCGTCCTAGCGGGAGGGGACAATGAGCAGTTCTTC; CDR3: CSVEGVLAGGDNEQFF
J: TRBJ1-1; size: NA; V: TRBV19; D: NA; DNA: TGTGCCAGTAGTATGGGGCAGGTGAACACTGAAGCTTTCTTT; CDR3: CASSMGQVNTEAFF
J: TRBJ2-1; size: NA; V: TRBV29-1; D: TRBD2; DNA: TGCAGCGTTGAAAACGGACTAGCGGGCTACAATGAGCAGTTCTTC; CDR3: CSVENGLAGYNEQFF
J: TRBJ1-1; size: NA; V: TRBV2; D: NA; DNA: TGTGCCAGCAGCCTGAGGGGCAGGCCAGAAGGGGGAACTGAAGCTTTCTTT; CDR3: CASSLRGRPEGGTEAFF
J: TRBJ1-1; size: NA; V: TRBV6-6; D: NA; DNA: TGTGCCAGCAGCCTCCCGGGTGCGAACACTGAAGCTTTCTTT; CDR3: CASSLPGANTEAFF
J: TRBJ1-2; size: few; V: TRBV4-1; D: NA; DNA: TGCGCCAGCAGCCAAGATATAGTCATCTCAGTCCCCTACTATGGCTACACCTTC; CDR3: CASSQDIVISVPYYGYTF
J: TRBJ1-5; size: NA; V: TRBV19; D: NA; DNA: TGTGCCAGTAGTATATTGTCGTTAACTAGCCAGCCCCAGCATTTT; CDR3: CASSILSLTSQPQHF
J: TRBJ1-1; size: NA; V: TRBV5-1; D: TRBD1; DNA: TGCGCCAGCAGCTTGGCCGGTACAGGGGGCGCCGGTTTGGGTACTGAAGCTTTCTTT; CDR3: CASSLAGTGGAGLGTEAFF
J: TRBJ1-2; size: NA; V: TRBV20-1; D: TRBD1; DNA: TGCAGTGCTACACAGGGGTATGGCTACACCTTC; CDR3: CSATQGYGYTF
J: TRBJ1-1; size: NA; V: TRBV12-3/TRBV12-4; D: NA; DNA: TGTGCCACTGGGCCGGGGTTTAATTCTGAAGCTTTCTTT; CDR3: CATGPGFNSEAFF
J: TRBJ2-1; size: NA; V: TRBV27; D: TRBD2; DNA: TGTGCCAGCAGTTTAGCACTAGCGGGATTCAATGAGCAGTTCTTC; CDR3: CASSLALAGFNEQFF
J: TRBJ2-2; size: NA; V: TRBV10-1; D: NA; DNA: TGCGCCAGCAGTGAGTCAGGGGACACCGGGGAGCTGTTTTTT; CDR3: CASSESGDTGELFF